This T cell receptor beta chain was observed in a study of T-cell reconstitution after alpha-beta-depleted transplantation in children. This clonotype was observed once. The library targeted TCRbeta and was prepared with unique molecular identifiers. MiXCR, applied by TCRdb to the PCR reads, yields one record per CDR3 protein. The sample contains approximately 490,000 distinct CDR3 sequences, around 13% of which appear only once. CDR1 is SGHVS, CDR2 FNYEAQ, per germline. J was trimmed by 5 bases and V by 1 base; bases with no gene match: 5. The CDR3 has 15 residues. The TCR comes from a human donor who donated a stem cell graft to a child with combined immunodeficiency. The V call is TRBV7-6, the J call TRBJ1-5, with 7 bases identical to TRBD1. The source material was PBMCs from the stem cell graft donor, sampled from the stem cell graft. CDR3: CASSLGGQTDQPQHF. CDR3 nucleotide sequence: TGTGCCAGCAGCTTAGGGGGACAGACTGATCAGCCCCAGCATTTT.